The 2 T cell receptor beta chains in this list originate from one sample, sequenced in a study of T cell repertoires in cytomegalovirus infection. TCRdb analysed the reads with MiXCR anew, one entry per CDR3 protein. Altogether hundreds of thousands of distinct CDR3 sequences are present, 31% being singletons, with the ten largest covering roughly 13%. For these TCRs, the target antigens are not known. The sequences come from cultured CD8+ T cells from PBMCs, collected from culture after CMV antigen stimulation. The source of these receptors is a human donor in good health (CMV status not recorded). Some clones in this sample may be carry-over from other donors' samples.

The chain is built from TRBV7-6 and TRBJ2-7, with D maybe TRBD2 (6 bases). Trimming took off 5 bases at V and 2 bases at J, with 13 bases between the two ends. The CDR3 spans 14 residues. Germline V gives CDR1 SGHVS, CDR2 FNYEAQ. The CDR3: CASSRGLTAYEQYV. The CDR3 nucleotides read TGTGCCAGCAGCAGAGGACTAACGGCCTACGAGCAGTACGTC.

J is TRBJ2-1 and V is TRBV4-3; 8 nucleotides align to TRBD1. This CDR3 is 17 amino acids long. V gave up 0 bases and J gave up 8 bases; unmatched junction bases: 12. Germline V lookup: CDR1 LGHNA, CDR2 YSLEER. CDR3 sequence (DNA): TGCGCCAGCAGCCAAGATCTTGGGCAGGGGGCTATGGATGAGCAGTTCTTC. Residues: CASSQDLGQGAMDEQFF.